Presented here are 29 T cell receptor beta chains from one specimen sequenced in a study of T cell responses to AZD1222 COVID-19 vaccine. Some clones are missing from TCRdb's copy, which holds only in-frame ones; the method was immunoSEQ multiplex PCR. Seen here are 130,000 to 150,000 clones, roughly 88% observed once, and the top ten hold approximately 5.1%. Sequences were derived from peripheral blood, sampled 28 days after the second dose of the MenACWY control vaccine. Receptor source: an adult who received the MenACWY meningococcal vaccine as a control.

The chain recombines TRBV5-1 with TRBJ1-1, with D tentatively TRBD1 (6 bases). Germline V lookup: CDR1 SGHRS, CDR2 YFSETQ. The CDR3 runs to 16 residues. Trimming removed 5 bases at V and 1 base at J, with 18 bases between. In nucleotides, the CDR3 is TGCGCCAGCAGGAGGTCAACGGGGGCTTCGAACACTGAAGCTTTCTTT. This encodes CASRRSTGASNTEAFF.

The chain couples TRBV5-1 to TRBJ2-7; TRBD1 is a possible D gene (7 bases). This CDR3 comprises 15 residues. Germline V CDR1 and CDR2: SGHRS, YFSETQ. V shed 0 bases and J shed 1 base, with 11 bases lying between them. The CDR3 DNA sequence: TGCGCCAGCAGCTTGGGGGCAGGGGGGTCCTACGAGCAGTACTTC. Amino acid sequence: CASSLGAGGSYEQYF.

The gene calls are TRBV5-1 and TRBJ1-2; tentative D call: TRBD1 (6 bases). The germline V and J ends were trimmed by 1 base and 4 bases, with 17 bases remaining between them. The CDR3 covers 16 residues. Germline CDR1 is SGHRS and CDR2 is YFSETQ. In nucleotides, the CDR3 is TGCGCCAGCAGCTTGAGGGCACCGGACAGCCCCTATGGCTACACCTTC. Protein: CASSLRAPDSPYGYTF. The whole variable domain, filled in from reference TRBV5-1 and TRBJ1-2, reads KAGVTQTPRYLIKTRGQQVTLSCSPISGHRSVSWYQQTPGQGLQFLFEYFSETQRNKGNFPGRFSGRQFSNSRSEMNVSTLELGDSALYLCASSLRAPDSPYGYTFGSGTRLTVV.

The genes are TRBV11-1 and TRBJ2-7; tentatively, D is TRBD1 (5 bases). Germline CDR1 reads SGHAT; CDR2 reads FQDESV (reference sequence). The CDR3 consists of 14 residues. Trimming shortened V by 5 bases and J by 6 bases, and 17 bases separated the two germline ends. In DNA, the CDR3 is TGTGCCAGCAGCCCGCAGGGCCAGTCCCGCGAGCAGTACTTC. Its translation is CASSPQGQSREQYF. The whole variable domain, remainder taken from reference TRBV11-1 and TRBJ2-7, is EAEVAQSPRYKITEKSQAVAFWCDPISGHATLYWYRQILGQGPELLVQFQDESVVDDSQLPKDRFSAERLKGVDSTLKIQPAELGDSAMYLCASSPQGQSREQYFGPGTRLTVT.

This chain links TRBV6-1 with TRBJ1-1; D might be TRBD1 (6 bases). V lost 0 bases and J 1 base, leaving 15 bases between the germline ends. Germline assignment: CDR1 MNHNS and CDR2 SASEGT. This CDR3 is built from 17 residues. The CDR3 nucleotides read TGTGCCAGCAGTGAAGCAGTGGGGGCAGGGCCGAACACTGAAGCTTTCTTT. Protein sequence: CASSEAVGAGPNTEAFF.

This clone was detected a few times. V and J are TRBV6-5 and TRBJ1-5, with D tentatively TRBD1 (5 bases). Trimming removed 6 bases at V and 1 base at J, with 13 bases between. The CDR3 sequence is 15 residues long. Germline V CDR1 and CDR2: MNHEY, SVGAGI. The CDR3 DNA reads as TGTGCCAGCAGGGATCAAGGGGTGAGCAATCAGCCCCAGCATTTT. It yields the protein CASRDQGVSNQPQHF.

In this sample, this clone turned up a few times. This sequence joins TRBV7-9 and TRBJ1-6; D is uncertain. Trimming stripped 8 bases from V and 11 bases from J, with 16 bases between. This CDR3 comprises 13 residues. CDR1 and CDR2 from the germline V gene are SEHNR and FQNEAQ (reference sequence). This chain's CDR3 is CASALSEVTPLHF. The CDR3 DNA is TGTGCCAGCGCTCTCTCCGAGGTGACACCCCTCCACTTT.

The genes are TRBV6-5 and TRBJ2-7; D may correspond to TRBD1 or TRBD2 (7 bases each). The CDR3 has 15 residues. V was clipped by 6 bases and J by 0 bases, with 15 bases between them. Germline CDR1 and CDR2: MNHEY and SVGAGI. The CDR3 sequence is CASSRPGGDSYEQYF. CDR3 nucleotides: TGTGCCAGCAGCAGACCAGGGGGGGACTCCTACGAGCAGTACTTC.

V usage is TRBV30 and J usage is TRBJ1-4, with D uncertain. Germline loops: CDR1 GTSNPN, CDR2 SVGIG (reference sequence). The CDR3 extends over 13 amino acids. V lost 2 bases and J 8 bases, leaving 12 bases between the germline ends. This chain's CDR3 is CAWSRTIREKLFF. The DNA of the CDR3 is TGTGCCTGGAGTCGGACTATCAGGGAAAAACTGTTTTTT.

The genes are TRBV7-3 and TRBJ1-1; TRBD1 matches at 7 bases. This CDR3 contains 14 residues. V was clipped by 5 bases and J by 7 bases; unmatched bases: 10. Germline CDR1 and CDR2: SGHTA and FQGTGA. The CDR3 DNA is TGTGCCAGCAGCGCTCAGGGGGTTATTGGTGAAGCTTTCTTT. It is translated as CASSAQGVIGEAFF. Complete variable domain (other parts from reference TRBV7-3 and TRBJ1-1): GAGVSQTPSNKVTEKGKYVELRCDPISGHTALYWYRQSLGQGPEFLIYFQGTGAADDSGLPNDRFFAVRPEGSVSTLKIQRTERGDSAVYLCASSAQGVIGEAFFGQGTRLTVV.

The V and J genes are TRBV4-1 and TRBJ1-1; D is perhaps TRBD1 (6 bases). V was pared by 4 bases and J by 1 base, with 16 bases between. Germline V gene sequence: CDR1 MGHRA, CDR2 YSYEKL. This CDR3 is 16 amino acids long. The CDR3 region has the DNA TGCGCCAGCAGCCCCAGGGGCGGGACACCGAACACTGAAGCTTTCTTT. It yields the protein CASSPRGGTPNTEAFF.

This clone was observed a single time. The rearrangement links TRBV6-2 or TRBV6-3 to TRBJ1-3, with no clear D. The germline gives CDR1 MNHEY, CDR2 SVGEGT. This CDR3 is built from 14 residues. V was clipped by 5 bases and J by 0 bases, with 8 bases between them. The CDR3 spells CASSTRSSGNTIYF. CDR3 nucleotides: TGTGCCAGCAGTACCCGATCCTCTGGAAACACCATATATTTT.

The table lists this clone with a count of one. The CDR3 nucleotides are TGTGCCAGCAGCCGACCGTCAGGGGCCAACGTCCTGACTTTC. The encoded protein is CASSRPSGANVLTF. The V call is TRBV7-9, the J call TRBJ2-6; D remains unclear. V was clipped by 5 bases and J by 4 bases, with 9 bases between them. Looked up from germline, CDR1 is SEHNR and CDR2 is FQNEAQ (reference sequence). The CDR3 is made up of 14 amino acids.

This sequence joins TRBV15 and TRBJ1-2, with D unresolved. There are 13 residues in the CDR3. Looked up from germline, CDR1 is LNHNV and CDR2 is YYDKDF (reference sequence). V was pared by 0 bases and J by 8 bases, with 10 bases between. The CDR3 bases are TGTGCCACCAGCAGAGATCGGCTGGGAGGCTACACCTTC. It encodes CATSRDRLGGYTF.

This clone was detected once. The chain recombines TRBV29-1 with TRBJ1-1; 7 bases line up with TRBD1. V lost 5 bases, J lost 1 base, and 4 bases stayed unmatched. The germline gives CDR1 SQVTM, CDR2 ANQGSEA. CDR3 length: 13 residues. DNA of the CDR3: TGCAGCGTTACCAGGGGGTCGAACACTGAAGCTTTCTTT. Amino acids: CSVTRGSNTEAFF.

The rearrangement links TRBV3-1 (or the pseudogene TRBV3-2) to TRBJ2-1; 7 bases are a match to TRBD1. CDR1 and CDR2 from the germline V gene are LGHDT and YNNKEL (reference sequence). V lost 1 base and J lost 2; bases outside the gene matches: 5. The length of the CDR3 is 16 residues. The CDR3 spells CASSQGTGDTYNEQFF. CDR3 DNA: TGTGCCAGCAGCCAAGGAACAGGGGATACCTACAATGAGCAGTTCTTC.

J is TRBJ2-7 and V is TRBV9, with 13 bases lining up with TRBD2. The CDR3 is made up of 17 amino acids. Germline CDR1 reads SGDLS; CDR2 reads YYNGEE. Trimming cost V 0 bases and J 3 bases; bases outside gene matches: 6. CDR3 DNA sequence: TGTGCCAGCAGCGTAGCCGGGACTAGCGGGACGGTCTACGAGCAGTACTTC. It translates to CASSVAGTSGTVYEQYF.

The V and J genes are TRBV6-2 or TRBV6-3 and TRBJ2-7; D gene uncertain. V was cut by 2 bases and J by 7 bases, with 9 bases left in between. This CDR3 region has 12 residues. Germline V CDR1 and CDR2: MNHEY, SVGEGT. For the CDR3, the DNA is TGTGCCAGCAGTTACACCCAACGGGAGCAGTACTTC. It yields the protein CASSYTQREQYF.

This chain links TRBV19 with TRBJ2-1; D is uncertain. V was pared by 3 bases and J by 0 bases, with 9 bases between. Looked up from germline, CDR1 is LNHDA and CDR2 is SQIVND (reference sequence). The CDR3 consists of 15 residues. DNA for the CDR3: TGTGCCAGTAGTATTTGGCTGAGCTCCTACAATGAGCAGTTCTTC. It translates to CASSIWLSSYNEQFF.

This chain connects TRBV5-4 to TRBJ1-4, with D possibly being TRBD1 (5 bases). Germline V gene lookup returns CDR1 SGHNT and CDR2 YYREEE (reference sequence). CDR3 length: 16 amino acids. Trimming left V 4 bases short and J 0 bases short, with 13 bases between. This chain's CDR3 is CASSLAAGTTNEKLFF. CDR3 coding DNA: TGTGCCAGCAGCCTCGCGGCAGGGACAACTAATGAAAAACTGTTTTTT.

This clone was observed once. This chain joins TRBV5-6 and TRBJ1-2; D may be TRBD1 (6 bases). CDR1 is SGHDT, CDR2 YYEEEE, per germline. CDR3 size: 14 residues. The germline V and J ends were trimmed by 4 bases and 5 bases, with 15 bases remaining between them. In DNA, the CDR3 is TGTGCCAGCAGCCCTCCGGGGGGCGGGTATGGCTACACCTTC. Encoded protein: CASSPPGGGYGYTF.

The gene calls are TRBV12-3 or TRBV12-4 and TRBJ2-5; unclear D gene. The CDR3 is 12 amino acids. Trimming removed 1 base at V and 3 bases at J, with 3 bases between. This CDR3 is CASSLVEETQYF. The CDR3 region has the DNA TGTGCCAGCAGTTTAGTGGAAGAGACCCAGTACTTC.

This clone was seen a single time. V gene TRBV5-1 combines with J gene TRBJ2-5; weak D call: TRBD2 (7 bases). The CDR3 runs to 17 residues. V was trimmed by 1 base and J by 2 bases, leaving 18 bases between them. From germline, CDR1 is SGHRS and CDR2 YFSETQ. The DNA of the CDR3 is TGCGCCAGCAGCTTGTCTGGGACACCGGGGGGACAAGAGACCCAGTACTTC. This gives the protein CASSLSGTPGGQETQYF.

V gene TRBV6-2 or TRBV6-3 combines with J gene TRBJ2-4; D unclear. Germline-derived CDR1 and CDR2 are MNHEY and SVGEGT. V lost 2 bases to trimming and J lost 1 base, with 9 bases between them. CDR3 length: 15 amino acids. CDR3 coding DNA: TGTGCCAGCAGTTACGGTGGGATTGCCAAAAACATTCAGTACTTC. Translating it yields CASSYGGIAKNIQYF.

The J gene is TRBJ2-7, the V gene TRBV18; the match to TRBD2 covers 7 bases. Unmatched junction bases numbered 3, after V lost 1 base and J lost 3 bases. The CDR3 extends over 14 amino acids. Germline CDR1 is KGHSH and CDR2 is LQKENI. The CDR3 here is CASSPRTSNYEQYF. For the CDR3, the DNA is TGTGCCAGCTCACCACGGACTAGTAACTACGAGCAGTACTTC.

This clone came up a few times. The V call is TRBV4-2, the J call TRBJ2-1; TRBD1 might be the D (6 bases). The germline gives CDR1 LGHNA, CDR2 YNFKEQ. V lost 0 bases, J lost 0 bases, and 6 bases lay in between. This CDR3 is 15 amino acids long. The CDR3 sequence: CASSQDRGSYNEQFF. CDR3 in DNA: TGTGCCAGCAGCCAAGACAGGGGCTCCTACAATGAGCAGTTCTTC.

The rearrangement uses TRBV6-5 and TRBJ2-7; possibly TRBD1 for D (5 bases). Germline V gene lookup returns CDR1 MNHEY and CDR2 SVGAGI. This CDR3 contains 14 residues. Trimming shortened V by 7 bases and J by 6 bases, and 19 bases separated the two germline ends. This chain's CDR3 is CASTLNPGSREQYF. As DNA, the CDR3 is TGTGCCAGCACACTTAACCCAGGGTCGCGCGAGCAGTACTTC.

The chain employs TRBV19 and TRBJ1-1; TRBD1 is a possible D gene (5 bases). The V and J ends lost 5 bases and 4 bases respectively, with 17 bases between them. The V gene's germline CDR1 is LNHDA and CDR2 SQIVND (reference sequence). The CDR3 spans 15 residues. Written as DNA, the CDR3 is TGTGCCAGTAGTTCCACAGGAGCTCTTATCACTGAAGCTTTCTTT. It translates to CASSSTGALITEAFF. Looking up the rest from reference TRBV19 and TRBJ1-1 gives the full variable domain: DGGITQSPKYLFRKEGQNVTLSCEQNLNHDAMYWYRQDPGQGLRLIYYSQIVNDFQKGDIAEGYSVSREKKESFPLTVTSAQKNPTAFYLCASSSTGALITEAFFGQGTRLTVV.

This chain connects TRBV18 to TRBJ1-2; maybe TRBD1 (6 bases). The germline gives CDR1 KGHSH, CDR2 LQKENI. The CDR3 runs 14 residues. The V end lost 5 bases, the J end lost 4 bases, and 14 bases lay between the germline ends. Here the CDR3 reads CASSGQHLRYGYTF. As DNA, the CDR3 is TGTGCCAGCTCAGGACAGCATCTCCGCTATGGCTACACCTTC.